Below are 29 T cell receptor beta chains sequenced from a single sample in a study of CD8 T cells in Susac syndrome. RNA totalling roughly 0.5 to 1 ug underwent reverse transcription with random hexamers. Each CDR3 protein gets one entry after TCRdb re-called the immunoSEQ multiplex PCR reads with MiXCR. The sample gives about 80,000 distinct CDR3 sequences, roughly 96% of which show up once; 0.4% to 0.45% is in the top ten. Material: CD8+ T cells from PBMCs. The receptor set was obtained from a human donor with Susac syndrome.

V usage is TRBV7-8 and J usage is TRBJ2-1; TRBD2 matches 7 bases. CDR3 size: 15 residues. V lost 5 bases to trimming and J lost 2 bases; unmatched junction nucleotides: 6. In germline, CDR1 is SGHVS, CDR2 FQNEAQ. The CDR3 loop reads CASSHSGLAYNEQFF. Here the CDR3 DNA reads TGTGCCAGCAGCCACTCAGGACTAGCCTACAATGAGCAGTTCTTC.

The DNA of the CDR3 is TGTGCCACCAAGCTAGAGGCAGGGATGACCCATGAGCAGTTCTTC. It yields the protein CATKLEAGMTHEQFF. The chain uses TRBV15 and TRBJ2-1; D may be TRBD1 (5 bases). Germline V gene lookup returns CDR1 LNHNV and CDR2 YYDKDF (reference sequence). V shed 7 bases and J shed 8 bases, with 21 bases lying between them. The CDR3 runs 15 residues.

The chain has TRBV28 and TRBJ2-7; D may correspond to TRBD1 or TRBD2 (5 bases each). Trimming stripped 8 bases from V and 3 bases from J, with 29 bases between. This CDR3 has 18 residues. CDR1 is MDHEN, CDR2 SYDVKM, per germline. The CDR3 is CASRTSLHSGPSSYEQYF. As DNA, the CDR3 is TGTGCCAGCCGTACATCACTACACTCGGGGCCTAGCAGCTACGAGCAGTACTTC.

The chain couples TRBV7-2 to TRBJ2-3, with a tentative D call TRBD2 (5 bases). CDR3 length equals 15 residues. CDR1 SGHTA and CDR2 FQGNSA come from the germline V gene. V was trimmed by 3 bases and J by 2 bases, leaving 12 bases between them. For the CDR3, the DNA is TGTGCCAGCAGCTTTATTACGGGGTCCACAGATACGCAGTATTTT. Residues: CASSFITGSTDTQYF.

J is TRBJ2-7 and V is TRBV9; D not resolved. CDR1 and CDR2 (germline): SGDLS, YYNGEE. The ends were cut back, 0 bases at V and 4 bases at J, with 14 bases in the middle. CDR3 length: 15 residues. Here the CDR3 DNA reads TGTGCCAGCAGCGTAGGGGCAGTGGACCCTTACGAGCAGTACTTC. It yields the protein CASSVGAVDPYEQYF. The complete variable domain, with remaining parts taken from reference TRBV9 and TRBJ2-7, reads DSGVTQTPKHLITATGQRVTLRCSPRSGDLSVYWYQQSLDQGLQFLIQYYNGEERAKGNILERFSAQQFPDLHSELNLSSLELGDSALYFCASSVGAVDPYEQYFGPGTRLTVT.

The gene calls are TRBV5-4 and TRBJ2-1, with D possibly TRBD1 on 5 matching bases. From germline, CDR1 is SGHNT and CDR2 YYREEE (reference sequence). Trimming pared 2 bases from V and 7 bases from J, leaving 10 bases between. This CDR3 contains 13 residues. The CDR3 DNA follows: TGTGCCAGCAGCTTAAGGGGTGGGAATGAGCAGTTCTTC. This encodes CASSLRGGNEQFF.

The chain's CDR3 is CASSEDPGVDQPQHF. The DNA for the CDR3 is TGTGCCAGCAGTGAAGATCCGGGGGTAGATCAGCCCCAGCATTTT. The chain joins TRBV2 to TRBJ1-5; D may be TRBD1 (5 bases). CDR3 length equals 15 residues. The germline V gene encodes CDR1 SNHLY and CDR2 FYNNEI. The ends were cut back, 1 base at V and 5 bases at J, with 12 bases in the middle.

The chain employs TRBV20-1 and TRBJ2-7; D remains ambiguous. This CDR3 spans 11 amino acids. Germline V CDR1 and CDR2: DFQATT, SNEGSKA (reference sequence). Trimming removed 2 bases at V and 6 bases at J, with 8 bases between. The CDR3 nucleotides read TGCAGTGCTAGACTTTCGTTCGAGCAGTACTTC. It yields the protein CSARLSFEQYF.

The chain has TRBV4-1 and TRBJ1-2; D gene unclear. The CDR3 loop spans 14 amino acids. Trimming stripped 2 bases from V and 8 bases from J, with 15 bases between. Germline V CDR1 and CDR2: MGHRA, YSYEKL. The CDR3 DNA reads TGCGCCAGCAGCCAATGGCCGGGAGCGGGCGGCTACACCTTC. Encoded protein: CASSQWPGAGGYTF.

The chain uses TRBV13 and TRBJ2-3; TRBD2 is a possible D gene (5 bases). V was trimmed by 3 bases and J by 1 base, leaving 11 bases between them. In germline, CDR1 is PRHDT, CDR2 FYEKMQ (reference sequence). The CDR3 sequence is 15 residues long. In DNA, the CDR3 is TGTGCCAGCAGCTTCCCCAGCGGTCGCACAGATACGCAGTATTTT. It is translated as CASSFPSGRTDTQYF.

The chain is built from TRBV7-2 and TRBJ2-1, with 7 bases identical to TRBD2. Losses at the gene ends were 3 bases for V and 0 bases for J; bases not matched to a gene: 8. This CDR3 spans 17 amino acids. Germline V gene lookup returns CDR1 SGHTA and CDR2 FQGNSA. The CDR3 region has the DNA TGTGCCAGCAGCTTCCCTAGCGGCCCAAGCTCCTACAATGAGCAGTTCTTC. It yields the protein CASSFPSGPSSYNEQFF. Looking up the rest from reference TRBV7-2 and TRBJ2-1 gives the full variable domain: GAGVSQSPSNKVTEKGKDVELRCDPISGHTALYWYRQSLGQGLEFLIYFQGNSAPDKSGLPSDRFSAERTGGSVSTLTIQRTQQEDSAVYLCASSFPSGPSSYNEQFFGPGTRLTVL.

V is TRBV20-1 and J is TRBJ1-3; D unresolved. The CDR3 length is 15 residues. With 5 bases removed from V and 0 bases from J, the gap between germline ends came to 14 bases. Germline values: CDR1 DFQATT, CDR2 SNEGSKA (reference sequence). CDR3 sequence (DNA): TGCAGTGCTTTCTTGAGAATGCACTCTGGAAACACCATATATTTT. As protein: CSAFLRMHSGNTIYF.

The chain employs TRBV27 and TRBJ1-1, with D maybe TRBD1 (5 bases). The V and J ends lost 5 bases and 4 bases respectively, with 17 bases between them. CDR1 and CDR2 from the germline V gene are MNHEY and SMNVEV (reference sequence). CDR3 size: 15 residues. The CDR3 bases are TGTGCCAGCAGTCCCGGGACTACTCGATCCACTGAAGCTTTCTTT. Translated: CASSPGTTRSTEAFF.

The J gene is TRBJ1-2, the V gene TRBV29-1, with D unclear. This CDR3 has 12 amino acids. Germline CDR1 is SQVTM and CDR2 is ANQGSEA. V shed 5 bases and J shed 8 bases, with 15 bases lying between them. The CDR3: CSVWTGSKGYTF. CDR3 coding DNA: TGCAGCGTTTGGACGGGGTCTAAGGGCTACACCTTC.

The rearrangement links TRBV20-1 to TRBJ2-7; D tentatively fits TRBD1 or TRBD2 (5 bases each). Trimming removed 5 bases from V and 2 bases from J, with 16 bases in between. This CDR3 is 14 amino acids long. Germline V gene sequence: CDR1 DFQATT, CDR2 SNEGSKA (reference sequence). CDR3 sequence reads: CSADSGTAAYEQYF. CDR3 DNA sequence: TGCAGTGCTGATTCCGGGACCGCCGCCTACGAGCAGTACTTC.

The gene calls are TRBV20-1 and TRBJ2-2; D call uncertain. Germline V gives CDR1 DFQATT, CDR2 SNEGSKA (reference sequence). The CDR3 spans 15 residues. V lost 3 bases, J lost 1 base, and 12 bases lay in between. CDR3 amino acids: CSASPLRLNTGELFF. CDR3 coding DNA: TGCAGTGCTAGTCCCCTCCGGTTGAACACCGGGGAGCTGTTTTTT.

This chain links TRBV4-1 with TRBJ2-5, with unresolved D. The germline V and J ends were trimmed by 3 bases and 2 bases, with 22 bases remaining between them. The CDR3 length is 18 residues. Germline V gives CDR1 MGHRA, CDR2 YSYEKL. The CDR3 is CASSHEPTPDGAQETQYF. The DNA of the CDR3 is TGCGCCAGCAGCCATGAACCTACCCCGGACGGAGCGCAAGAGACCCAGTACTTC.

The rearrangement joins TRBV25-1 to TRBJ1-1; D remains ambiguous. The CDR3 spans 13 residues. Trimming took off 4 bases at V and 1 base at J, with 7 bases between the two ends. Germline CDR1 and CDR2: MGHDK and SYGVNS. CDR3 DNA sequence: TGTGCCAGCAGTGGGGTCGGGAACACTGAAGCTTTCTTT. Amino acid sequence: CASSGVGNTEAFF. The whole variable domain, remainder taken from reference TRBV25-1 and TRBJ1-1, is EADIYQTPRYLVIGTGKKITLECSQTMGHDKMYWYQQDPGMELHLIHYSYGVNSTEKGDLSSESTVSRIRTEHFPLTLESARPSHTSQYLCASSGVGNTEAFFGQGTRLTVV.

This rearrangement joins TRBV7-9 to TRBJ2-1, with TRBD1 identical over 8 bases. CDR3 length: 15 residues. The J segment lost 9 bases and the V segment lost 4 bases, leaving 11 bases of the junction unmatched. Germline CDR1 is SEHNR and CDR2 is FQNEAQ (reference sequence). The CDR3 protein is CASSSTDRVEGEQFF. The DNA for the CDR3 is TGTGCCAGCAGCTCCACGGACAGGGTGGAGGGTGAGCAGTTCTTC.

V and J are TRBV4-2 and TRBJ2-3; D not resolved. The CDR3 loop spans 13 amino acids. Trimming took off 1 base at V and 4 bases at J, with 6 bases between the two ends. Germline loops: CDR1 LGHNA, CDR2 YNFKEQ. CDR3 sequence reads: CASSQGGSDTQYF. CDR3 nucleotides: TGTGCCAGCAGCCAAGGGGGTTCAGATACGCAGTATTTT.

The chain has TRBV7-2 and TRBJ2-3; D gene unclear. Trimming cost V 3 bases and J 0 bases, with 7 bases left between them. The CDR3 sequence is 14 residues long. Germline V gives CDR1 SGHTA, CDR2 FQGNSA. The CDR3 protein is CASSFPHSTDTQYF. In DNA form, the CDR3 reads TGTGCCAGCAGCTTCCCGCATAGCACAGATACGCAGTATTTT.

The V call is TRBV4-1, the J call TRBJ1-2; a possible D gene is TRBD1 (5 bases). With 3 bases removed from V and 5 bases from J, the gap between germline ends came to 13 bases. This CDR3 is built from 14 residues. The V gene's germline CDR1 is MGHRA and CDR2 YSYEKL. The CDR3 loop is CASSHPRRGYGYTF. Written as DNA, the CDR3 is TGCGCCAGCAGCCACCCACGGCGGGGGTATGGCTACACCTTC.

This clonotype was seen a single time. The CDR3 DNA follows: TGTGCCAGCAGACTGGGGGATTTAAATCAGCCCCAGCATTTT. It specifies CASRLGDLNQPQHF. The chain is built from TRBV27 and TRBJ1-5, with D tentatively TRBD1 (5 bases). The CDR3 length is 14 residues. In germline, CDR1 is MNHEY, CDR2 SMNVEV (reference sequence). Trimming shortened V by 6 bases and J by 4 bases, and 13 bases separated the two germline ends.

The chain links TRBV2 to TRBJ1-2; D gene ambiguous. CDR1 is SNHLY, CDR2 FYNNEI, per germline. This CDR3 comprises 12 residues. With 7 bases removed from V and 7 bases from J, the gap between germline ends came to 13 bases. CDR3: CASTGSRGGYTF. For the CDR3, the DNA is TGTGCCAGCACCGGCTCCCGGGGTGGCTACACCTTC.

The V gene is TRBV29-1, the J gene TRBJ1-1; D uncertain. The CDR3 totals 12 residues. V lost 5 bases and J lost 1, with 8 bases in between. CDR1 is SQVTM and CDR2 is ANQGSEA in the germline V gene. CDR3 in DNA: TGCAGCGTTCTGCCGGAGAACACTGAAGCTTTCTTT. This encodes CSVLPENTEAFF.

In its sample, this clonotype was seen once. This sequence joins TRBV12-3 or TRBV12-4 and TRBJ2-7; tentative D call: TRBD2 (5 bases). V was clipped by 7 bases and J by 0 bases, with 13 bases between them. The length of the CDR3 is 14 residues. The CDR3: CASNAGGYSYEQYF. The CDR3 region has the DNA TGTGCCAGCAATGCAGGAGGATACTCCTACGAGCAGTACTTC.

The rearrangement links TRBV7-8 to TRBJ2-2; 8 bases are a match to TRBD1. The trim removed 4 bases at V and 3 bases at J, leaving 4 bases unmatched. Germline V lookup: CDR1 SGHVS, CDR2 FQNEAQ. This CDR3 has 15 residues. Here the CDR3 reads CASSWGQEDTGELFF. Written as DNA, the CDR3 is TGTGCCAGCAGCTGGGGACAGGAGGACACCGGGGAGCTGTTTTTT.

The chain carries TRBV29-1 and TRBJ2-1, with TRBD2 matching 10 bases. CDR1 and CDR2 (germline): SQVTM, ANQGSEA. This CDR3 comprises 16 residues. After removal of 7 bases from V and 7 bases from J, the junction contained 16 bases not matched to a gene. The DNA of the CDR3 is TGCAGCGCCCCAGGAACTAGCGGGACCACACCGAATGAGCAGTTCTTC. Translated: CSAPGTSGTTPNEQFF.

The chain recombines TRBV21-1 with TRBJ2-7; TRBD2, as called in the table, went unchecked against the DNA. TRBV21-1 is a listed pseudogene. CDR3 length equals 17 residues. CDR3 sequence (DNA): TGTGCCAGCAGCATCCCTTCTGGGCCCACCGAGACCTACGAGCAGTACGTC. This encodes CASSIPSGPTETYEQYV.